Detailed here is one T cell receptor beta chain. It has no known antigen specificity. There are no base qualities to consult, and no much larger clone falls within one base. The library was generated by PCR. The instrument was an Illumina HiSeq 2500. Unique molecular identifiers were incorporated into TCR beta cDNA libraries to reduce PCR and sequencing biases. Per 1 to 10 million input T cells, roughly 0.5 million cDNA molecules were obtained, such that each molecule approximated one T cell. The same protocol used for the earlier healthy control dataset was applied to prepare and sequence the patient libraries. Within a given batch, samples were prepared together, multiplexed and sequenced on the same HiSeq lane. The source study handled its data this way. Raw barcoded reads were processed with MIGEC, discarding single-read molecular identifier groups before consensus assembly and CDR3 extraction. VDJtools was used for post-analysis of the clonotype tables, with diversity normalized by down-sampling every dataset to the smallest sample size. Repertoire overlap clustering matched CDR3 amino acid but not nucleotide sequences to correct batch-related cross-sample contamination. The raw public reads went through TCRdb reprocessing: fastp at Q25, MiXCR clone calling, in-frame beta chains kept. Records with the same CDR3 protein are collapsed into one entry carrying the most frequent genes and DNA. The V and J calls shown here were made by TCRdb, not taken from the authors' results. Recorded for this sample are around 400,000 distinct CDR3 sequences; 39% of them occurred a single time. The ten largest clones capture around 8% of the sample.

These data belong to a study of post-analysis software for immune sequencing data (dated by TCRdb to the mid-2010s). Broadly, across the study: The recorded disease courses included relapsing-remitting, secondary progressive and progressive-relapsing multiple sclerosis, and some patients had no subtype annotation. Patient repertoires were compared against around twelve previously published healthy control repertoires from donors aged roughly 6 to 25 years. A subset of samples was prepared in parallel using single-end sample barcoding, then pooled and co-amplified after Illumina adapter ligation.

Overall study results and their limits: Strong co-clustering of samples prepared in the same batch was shown by direct clustering with F measure, prompting a batch-effect correction. Multiple sclerosis patients had significantly lower normalized Chao1 diversity than controls, a result that suggests substantial peripheral T-cell clonal expansion. The multiple sclerosis patient group was slightly younger than the control group.

To demonstrate the VDJtools post-analysis software, TCR beta repertoires were profiled from the peripheral blood of more than ten young patients with multiple sclerosis. The patients with multiple sclerosis were children and adolescents between about 6 and 15 years of age. The source of this sequence is a girl aged 2-10 years with multiple sclerosis. Sequenced sample: blood.

The DNA sequence is as follows: TGCGCCAGCAGCGTAGGGGGTGTTGGTCAAGAGACCCAGTACTTC. Translated, it reads CASSVGGVGQETQYF. In this chain, TRBV5-1 is recombined with TRBJ2-5; perhaps TRBD1 is the D gene, with 6 bases matching. Reading the germline V gene gives CDR1 SGHRS and CDR2 YFSETQ. The CDR3 has 15 amino acids, counting the end cysteine and phenylalanine. The DNA shown is the 45-base CDR3, in frame from base 1. V and J lose 4 bases and 2 bases, and a span of 15 bases separates them.